The clone carrying this T cell receptor (beta chain) occurred a few times. This record comes from a study of blood T cell repertoires in COVID-19. This CDR3 is built from 15 residues. V was pared by 3 bases and J by 5 bases, with 11 bases between. In germline, CDR1 is LGHDT, CDR2 YNNKEL (reference sequence). Authors' processing steps: Reference gene primer amplification gave estimated nucleated cell counts. Here immunoSEQ multiplex PCR was the method, and the copy in TCRdb shows in-frame clones only, minus some. V and J calls and clone size come straight from that table; D and trimming were deduced from the DNA. The sample lists about 64,000 clones, 82% occurring once.

The rearrangement uses TRBV3-1 (or the pseudogene TRBV3-2) and TRBJ1-6, with D unresolved. The specimen was peripheral blood. This TCR was sampled from a human donor in a cohort sampled during active COVID-19. The CDR3 region has the DNA TGTGCCAGCAGCCAGGCGGGGAGACATAATTCACCCCTCCACTTT. This translates into CASSQAGRHNSPLHF.